The 2 T cell receptor beta chains listed next were all sequenced from one sample in a study of blood T cell repertoires in COVID-19. Repertoires were generated with immunoSEQ multiplex PCR, while TCRdb's copy carries only in-frame clones and drops some. In the table there are roughly 69,000 clones, more than 65% of which are singletons. The sequenced material came from peripheral blood. The origin of the receptors is a human donor in a cohort sampled during active COVID-19.

The V call is TRBV2, the J call TRBJ2-2; TRBD2 agrees at 13 bases. CDR3 length: 21 residues. V shed 2 bases and J 1 base; nucleotides not matched to a gene: 13. Germline V gene data show CDR1 as SNHLY and CDR2 as FYNNEI. CDR3 in DNA: TGTGCCAGCAGTGAACGACGGTTCGGACTAGCGGGGGCTATGAACACCGGGGAGCTGTTTTTT. It translates to CASSERRFGLAGAMNTGELFF.

The CDR3 DNA is TGTGCCTGGAGTGTTGGGGGGTCCACAGATACGCAGTATTTT. Its translation: CAWSVGGSTDTQYF. This sequence joins TRBV30 and TRBJ2-3, with D possibly TRBD2 on 6 matching bases. The CDR3 runs 14 residues. V was pared by 0 bases and J by 2 bases, with 9 bases between. The germline V gene encodes CDR1 GTSNPN and CDR2 SVGIG (reference sequence).